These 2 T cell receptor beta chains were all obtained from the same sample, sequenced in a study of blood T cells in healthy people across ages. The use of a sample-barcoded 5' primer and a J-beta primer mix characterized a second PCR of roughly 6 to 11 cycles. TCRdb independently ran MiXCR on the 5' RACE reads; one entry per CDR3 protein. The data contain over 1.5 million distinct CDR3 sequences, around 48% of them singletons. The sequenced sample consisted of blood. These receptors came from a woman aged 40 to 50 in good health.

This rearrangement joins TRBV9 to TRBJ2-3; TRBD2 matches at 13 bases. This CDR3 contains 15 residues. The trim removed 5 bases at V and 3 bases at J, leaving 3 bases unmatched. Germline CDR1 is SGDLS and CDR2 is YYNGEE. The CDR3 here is CASSVTSGGTDTQYF. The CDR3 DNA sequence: TGTGCCAGCAGTGTGACTAGCGGGGGGACAGATACGCAGTATTTT. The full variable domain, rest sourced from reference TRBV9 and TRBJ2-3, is DSGVTQTPKHLITATGQRVTLRCSPRSGDLSVYWYQQSLDQGLQFLIQYYNGEERAKGNILERFSAQQFPDLHSELNLSSLELGDSALYFCASSVTSGGTDTQYFGPGTRLTVL.

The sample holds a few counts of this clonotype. The CDR3 sequence: CASSPGTWVDNEQFF. The CDR3 nucleotides are TGTGCCAGCAGCCCCGGGACATGGGTTGACAATGAGCAGTTCTTC. The chain links TRBV7-8 to TRBJ2-1; a possible D gene is TRBD1 (6 bases). The V and J ends lost 5 bases and 5 bases respectively, with 16 bases between them. Germline V gene data show CDR1 as SGHVS and CDR2 as FQNEAQ. The CDR3 covers 15 residues.